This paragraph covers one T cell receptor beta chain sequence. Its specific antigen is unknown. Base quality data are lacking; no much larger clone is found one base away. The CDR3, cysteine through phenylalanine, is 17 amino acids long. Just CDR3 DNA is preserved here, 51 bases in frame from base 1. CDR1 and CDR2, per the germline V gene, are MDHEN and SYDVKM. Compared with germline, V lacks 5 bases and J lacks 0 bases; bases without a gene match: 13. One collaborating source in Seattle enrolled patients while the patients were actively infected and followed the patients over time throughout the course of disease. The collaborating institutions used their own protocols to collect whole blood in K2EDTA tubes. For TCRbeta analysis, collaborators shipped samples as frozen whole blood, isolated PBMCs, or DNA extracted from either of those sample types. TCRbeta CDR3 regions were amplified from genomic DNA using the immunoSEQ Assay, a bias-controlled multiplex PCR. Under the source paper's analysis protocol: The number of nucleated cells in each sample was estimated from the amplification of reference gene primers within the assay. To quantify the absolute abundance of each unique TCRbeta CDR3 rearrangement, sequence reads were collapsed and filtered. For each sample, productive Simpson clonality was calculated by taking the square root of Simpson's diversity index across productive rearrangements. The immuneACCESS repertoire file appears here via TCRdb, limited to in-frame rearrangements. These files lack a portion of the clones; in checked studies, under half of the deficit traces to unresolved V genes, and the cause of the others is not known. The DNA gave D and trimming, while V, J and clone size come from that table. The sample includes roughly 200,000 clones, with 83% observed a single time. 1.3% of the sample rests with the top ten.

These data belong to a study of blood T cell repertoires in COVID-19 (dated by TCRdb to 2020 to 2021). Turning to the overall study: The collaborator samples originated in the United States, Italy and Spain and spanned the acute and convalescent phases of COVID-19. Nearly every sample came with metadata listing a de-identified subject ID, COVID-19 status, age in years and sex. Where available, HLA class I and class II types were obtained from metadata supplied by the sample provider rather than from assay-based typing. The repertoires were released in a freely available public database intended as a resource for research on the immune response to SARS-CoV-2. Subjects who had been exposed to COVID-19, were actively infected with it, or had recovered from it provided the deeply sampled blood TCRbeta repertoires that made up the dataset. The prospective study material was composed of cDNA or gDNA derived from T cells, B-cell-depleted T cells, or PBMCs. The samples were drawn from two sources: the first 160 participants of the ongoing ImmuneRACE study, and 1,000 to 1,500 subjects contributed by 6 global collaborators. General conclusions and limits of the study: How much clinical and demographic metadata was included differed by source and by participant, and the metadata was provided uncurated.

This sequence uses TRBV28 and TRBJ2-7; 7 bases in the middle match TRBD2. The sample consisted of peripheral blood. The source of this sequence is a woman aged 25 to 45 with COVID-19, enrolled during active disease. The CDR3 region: CASSPNILGTTSYEQYF. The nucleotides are TGTGCCAGCAGTCCAAACATTCTCGGGACTACCTCCTACGAGCAGTACTTC.